This T cell receptor (beta chain) stems from a study of cytomegalovirus exposure and HLA in healthy donors (dated by TCRdb to about 2017). For context, the study as a whole: An earlier analysis of fewer than 750 of the donors reported around 280 Gb of sequence data and 117 million unique TCR beta sequences obtained from 180 million or so T cells. An early release that covered several hundred HLA-typed donors contained 300 to 350 gigabases of sequencing data and some 87 million unique TCR sequences. Of the 398 genotyped donors, about 80% fell in the genetic ancestry cluster associated with self-reported Caucasian donors. The study aimed to test whether signatures of past pathogen exposure could be identified by cataloging public T cell receptors. The study profiled the T cell repertoires of under 850 subjects by immunosequencing and related them to cytomegalovirus serostatus. A separate validation cohort of some 130 different subjects was used in addition to the 666-subject first cohort. The study combined high-throughput TCR immunosequencing, statistical association of individual TCRs with disease status, and machine learning to predict cytomegalovirus infection status. To study patterns of TCR occurrence, a later analysis re-analyzed previously published TCR beta repertoires from 666 donors and added high-resolution HLA genotyping. In the later analysis, no new phenotypic data were used to find candidate immune exposures; instead, reliance was placed on TCR beta sequences and their occurrence across donors. An earlier analysis of several hundred of the donors used high-throughput TCR beta sequencing to judge whether each TCR beta V gene segment behaved as functional or pseudogenic. Donor age, sex, ethnicity and CMV serostatus were compiled together with the repertoire data. In a later genetic analysis, genome-wide SNP genotypes for 398 of the 666 donors were used, and that subset was treated as a discovery cohort. All discovery cohort repertoires had been generated on a single sequencing platform. Class I and class II HLA loci were covered by the typing at four-digit resolution. The number of typed donors differed by locus: about 629-630 for A, B, C, DRB1 and DQB1; 500 to 550 for DQA1; approximately 610 for DPA1; and around 470 for DPB1. Five DR-DQ haplotypes were handled as single units for association and clustering, since linkage in the cohort was strong. Among almost 400 genotyped donors of the cohort, an average of roughly 240,000 unique TCR beta nucleotide sequences were sequenced per donor, about a sixth of them non-productive.

In total, 500 to 700 healthy bone marrow donors made up the cohort. At the time of sampling, every cohort member was nominally healthy, though immune exposures that went unrecorded were likely present. The donor tested CMV seronegative and was one of the 352 seronegative cohort members. Every donor gave a peripheral blood sample, and the peripheral blood mononuclear cells from that sample were used for TCR beta sequencing. Genomic DNA extraction from the blood cell samples was performed with the Qiagen DNeasy Blood Extraction Kit. About this clone itself: Its cognate antigen has yet to be identified. Base qualities are not at hand, and no much larger clone is one base apart.

Library prep was done by the immunoSEQ multiplex PCR assay. The multiplex PCR relied on a mix of 60 forward primers for TCR Vbeta segments and 13 reverse primers for TCR Jbeta segments. A multiplex PCR assay on genomic DNA amplified the CDR3 region of rearranged TCR beta genes. Amplified TCR beta libraries were sequenced as 87-base-pair reads on the Illumina HiSeq System. The original methods were these. A later analysis tallied 75 million to 95 million unique TCR beta chains across the roughly 610 repertoires, and some 10 million of those chains were shared by two or more donors. To remove PCR and sequencing errors, raw reads were error-corrected and collapsed into unique sequences using a nearest-neighbor algorithm that merged closely related sequences. CDR3 sequences were aligned to IMGT reference sequences to assign V, D and J gene segments. For a sequence to be retained, a match of at least six nucleotides to both a V gene segment and a J gene segment was required. A rearrangement was called productive if the CDR3 had no stop codons and remained in frame with V and J, and every other rearrangement was called non-productive. Following IMGT convention, CDR3 was defined as the stretch from the second conserved V-encoded cysteine to the conserved J-encoded phenylalanine. The earlier analysis of about 640 of the donors excluded any sequence lacking an unambiguous match to a single V gene segment. In an earlier analysis of approximately 560 of the donors, a V segment was called functional when productive rearrangements were above 56.7%, and segregating when the standard deviation between donors exceeded 5%. To diagnose cytomegalovirus status from the catalog of TCR beta chain sequences, a statistical classification framework was built. A later analysis assigned V and J genes by comparing TCR nucleotide sequences with IMGT/GENE-DB human TR gene sequences. The TCRdist pipeline was used in a later analysis to assign CDR3 sequences and most-parsimonious VDJ recombination scenarios. In a later analysis, each TCR beta chain was defined by its CDR3 amino acid sequence together with its V-gene family, and reads without a unique V-gene family were excluded. A later analysis removed 450 to 600 highly shared, low-generation-probability nucleotide sequences to deal with suspected cross-contamination and a sequencing artifact. A later analysis calculated a clonal expansion index for each public chain from normalized within-repertoire ranks of inferred template counts. In a later analysis, generation probabilities were computed using a VDJ recombination model fitted to out-of-frame rearrangements, and the results were checked against IGoR. In a later analysis, hypergeometric tests were used to score TCR-TCR, TCR-HLA and TCR-CMV co-occurrence, with a repertoire-size bias correction applied to TCR pairs. False discovery rates were estimated in a later analysis by permuting HLA or CMV assignments 20 times. In a later analysis, co-occurring TCRs were grouped using DBSCAN, and TCRdist sequence similarity was added for clustering within HLA-allele-positive subsets. Repertoires with fewer than 30,000 or more than 120,000 public chains were left out of co-occurrence clustering, as were a handful of repertoires with anomalous nucleotide sharing. Not all clones reach the TCRdb copy of this immuneACCESS table, which keeps in-frame sequences only. Checked studies attribute under half of the gap to unresolved V genes and leave the rest unexplained. V, J and clone size are those of that table, while D and trimming were read from the DNA. The sample records around 100,000 clones, about 81% of which are singletons. The ten largest clones take up roughly 10% of the sample.

What the study reported, not specific to this receptor: In a later analysis, some 17,000 TCR beta sequences were associated with specific HLA alleles at a false discovery rate of 0.05. While some public TCRs were present in many individuals, most TCR sequences turned up only very rarely across donors. A further reported finding was that TCR beta sequences accurately predicted the HLA-A and HLA-B alleles for most subjects in the first cohort. In an earlier analysis of 587 of the donors, most TCR beta V segments appeared in productive rearrangements about 90% or about 30% of the time, broadly matching IMGT annotations. An association between a missense DCLRE1C variant and V-gene and J-gene trimming of TCR beta chains was found in a later genetic analysis and replicated in an independent cohort. Cytomegalovirus status was reported to be diagnosed by the classifier with high specificity and sensitivity in both the original and validation cohorts. Sequencing depth was assumed to be roughly uniform across donors in the presence/absence analyses, though that assumption may not hold. Because HLA typing was missing for some donors at each locus, association tests included only the typed subset. When HLA alleles, especially DR and DQ, strongly co-occurred, TCR associations were difficult to assign to individual alleles. According to the authors, the approach could potentially be generalized to other disease states and immunological phenotypes. Linkage disequilibrium might explain the correlated functional status among segregating V segments, but an unknown experimental factor could not be ruled out. A few of the identified cytomegalovirus-associated TCR beta chains were confirmed in vitro to be specific for cytomegalovirus antigens. A later analysis found that TCR association rates varied across HLA loci, with DRB1 alleles showing the most associated TCRs and HLA-C alleles the fewest. In the study, 150 to 200 TCR beta chains were listed as associated with cytomegalovirus. Most CMV-associated TCR beta chains appeared to be HLA-restricted in a later analysis, and the HLA associations seemed to be driven largely by CMV exposure. In a later analysis, several top co-occurrence clusters were reported to appear linked to parvovirus B19, influenza, CMV and Epstein-Barr virus. The only immune exposure information available for the cohort was CMV serostatus. In a later analysis, HLA-associated TCR beta chains showed more clonal expansion and lower generation probabilities than non-associated chains that were equally common. Because the 87-base-pair reads could not distinguish some IMGT-functional V segments, including TRBV6-2 and TRBV6-3, those segments were excluded. Some 16 rarely observed V segments, including chromosome 9 orphons, were excluded from the earlier analysis of about 610 of the donors because counts were too low. The cohort was sequenced for TCR beta chains only, and without alpha or paired-chain data the features that could be detected were limited. A later genetic analysis reported fewer N-insertions in productive TCRs among donors in an Asian-associated ancestry cluster than the roughly 620-donor mean. A group of highly shared sequence variants was considered likely to be a technical artifact of the sequencing pipeline.

Clipping removes 5 bases from V and 6 bases from J, with 9 as the unmatched junction base count. There are 14 amino acids in the CDR3, from cysteine to phenylalanine inclusive. Only the CDR3 region is kept as DNA, spanning 42 bases read in frame from base 1. CDR1 and CDR2 were assigned from the germline V gene (reference sequence) as SEHNR and FQNEAQ. Sequencing input: PBMCs. The V and J genes are TRBV7-9 and TRBJ1-1, and TRBD1 aligns with 7 junction nucleotides. This sequence originates from a man aged 50 or older in good health and CMV-seronegative. The CDR3 in this case is CASSPRDSRPEAFF. The nucleotide sequence is given as TGTGCCAGCAGCCCCCGGGACAGCAGGCCTGAAGCTTTCTTT.